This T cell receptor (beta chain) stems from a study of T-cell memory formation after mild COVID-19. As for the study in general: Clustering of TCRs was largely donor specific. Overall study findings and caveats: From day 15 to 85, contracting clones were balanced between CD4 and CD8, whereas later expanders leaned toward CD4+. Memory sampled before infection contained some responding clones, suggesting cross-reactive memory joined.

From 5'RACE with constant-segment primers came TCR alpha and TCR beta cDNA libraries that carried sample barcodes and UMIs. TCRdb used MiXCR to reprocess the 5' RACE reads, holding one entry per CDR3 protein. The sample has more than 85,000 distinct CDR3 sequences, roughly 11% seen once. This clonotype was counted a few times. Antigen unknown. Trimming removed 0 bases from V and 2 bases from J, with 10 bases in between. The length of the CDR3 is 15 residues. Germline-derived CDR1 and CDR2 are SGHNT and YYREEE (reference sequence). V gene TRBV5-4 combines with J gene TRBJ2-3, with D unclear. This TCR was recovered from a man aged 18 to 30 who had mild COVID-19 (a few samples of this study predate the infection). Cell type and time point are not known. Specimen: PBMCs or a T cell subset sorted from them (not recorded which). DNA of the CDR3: TGTGCCAGCAGCTTGGACTCGGGTTTCACAGATACGCAGTATTTT. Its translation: CASSLDSGFTDTQYF. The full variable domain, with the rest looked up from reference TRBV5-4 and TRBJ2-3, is ETGVTQSPTHLIKTRGQQVTLRCSSQSGHNTVSWYQQALGQGPQFIFQYYREEENGRGNFPPRFSGLQFPNYSSELNVNALELDDSALYLCASSLDSGFTDTQYFGPGTRLTVL.